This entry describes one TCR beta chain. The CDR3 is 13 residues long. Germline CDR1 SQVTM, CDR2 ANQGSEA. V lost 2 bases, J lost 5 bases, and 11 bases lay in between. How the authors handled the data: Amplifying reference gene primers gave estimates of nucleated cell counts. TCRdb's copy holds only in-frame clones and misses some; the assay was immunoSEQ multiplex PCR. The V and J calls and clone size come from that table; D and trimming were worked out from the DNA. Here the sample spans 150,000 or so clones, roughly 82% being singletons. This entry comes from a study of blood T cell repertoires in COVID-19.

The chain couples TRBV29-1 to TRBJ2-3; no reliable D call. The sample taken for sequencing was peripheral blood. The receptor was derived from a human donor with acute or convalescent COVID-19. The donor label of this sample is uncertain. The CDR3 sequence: CSVELRLRDTQYF. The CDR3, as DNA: TGCAGCGTTGAACTACGGTTAAGAGATACGCAGTATTTT.